This TCR beta chain appears in the sequencing data of a study of T-cell reconstitution after alpha-beta-depleted transplantation in children. CDR1 SGHTA and CDR2 FQGTGA come from the germline V gene. The CDR3 is made up of 16 amino acids. V shed 0 bases and J shed 1 base, with 12 bases lying between them. During its preparation, the TCRbeta library received unique molecular identifiers. TCRdb itself ran the PCR reads through MiXCR, one entry per CDR3 protein. The repertoire consists of about 540,000 distinct CDR3 sequences, with around 16% occurring once and the leading ten covering 3.3%. There are a few counts of this clonotype.

The chain joins TRBV7-3 to TRBJ1-1, with D possibly matching TRBD1 (6 bases). This sample comprised PBMCs from the stem cell graft donor, obtained from the stem cell graft. This TCR came from a human donor who donated a stem cell graft to a child with acute lymphoblastic leukemia. For the CDR3, the DNA is TGTGCCAGCAGCTTAACGGGGGCCTTCACGAACACTGAAGCTTTCTTT. This gives the protein CASSLTGAFTNTEAFF. Combining the CDR3 with reference TRBV7-3 and TRBJ1-1 gives the whole variable domain GAGVSQTPSNKVTEKGKYVELRCDPISGHTALYWYRQSLGQGPEFLIYFQGTGAADDSGLPNDRFFAVRPEGSVSTLKIQRTERGDSAVYLCASSLTGAFTNTEAFFGQGTRLTVV.